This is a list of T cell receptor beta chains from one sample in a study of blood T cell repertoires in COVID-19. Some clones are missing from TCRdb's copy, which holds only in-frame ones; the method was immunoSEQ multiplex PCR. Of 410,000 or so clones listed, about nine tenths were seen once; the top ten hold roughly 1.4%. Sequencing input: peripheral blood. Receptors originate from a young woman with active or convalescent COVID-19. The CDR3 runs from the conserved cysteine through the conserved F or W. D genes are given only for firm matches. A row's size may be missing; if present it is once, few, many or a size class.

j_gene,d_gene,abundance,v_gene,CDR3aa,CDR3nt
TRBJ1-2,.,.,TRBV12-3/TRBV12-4,CASSFQGQEGYTF,TGTGCCAGCAGTTTTCAGGGGCAGGAGGGCTACACCTTC
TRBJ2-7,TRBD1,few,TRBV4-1,CASSRDPGQGWYEQYF,TGCGCCAGCAGCCGAGACCCGGGACAGGGGTGGTACGAGCAGTACTTC
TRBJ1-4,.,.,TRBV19,CASSWTAYNEKLFF,TGTGCCAGTAGCTGGACAGCCTATAATGAAAAACTGTTTTTT
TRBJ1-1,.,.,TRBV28,CASRLLDRDTEAFF,TGTGCCAGCAGACTCCTCGACAGAGACACTGAAGCTTTCTTT
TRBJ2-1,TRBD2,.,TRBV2,CASSGGTSVFDEQFF,TGTGCCAGCAGTGGTGGGACTAGCGTTTTCGATGAGCAGTTCTTC
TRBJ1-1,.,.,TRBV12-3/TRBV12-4,CASAFKEDTEAFF,TGTGCCAGCGCATTCAAGGAGGACACTGAAGCTTTCTTT
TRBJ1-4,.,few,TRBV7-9,CASSSPVGQGNEKLFF,TGTGCCAGCAGTTCCCCCGTGGGCCAGGGGAATGAAAAACTGTTTTTT
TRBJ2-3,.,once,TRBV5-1,CASSPGLASTDTQYF,TGCGCCAGCAGCCCCGGACTGGCTAGCACAGATACGCAGTATTTT
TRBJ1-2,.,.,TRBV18,CASSPPVLKKINYGYTF,TGTGCCAGCTCACCACCGGTACTGAAAAAGATTAACTATGGCTACACCTTC
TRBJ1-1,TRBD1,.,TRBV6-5,CASSPGGTEAFF,TGTGCCAGCAGCCCAGGGGGCACTGAAGCTTTCTTT
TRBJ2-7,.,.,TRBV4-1,CASSQDLRPGGYEQYF,TGCGCCAGCAGCCAAGATCTGAGGCCAGGGGGGTACGAGCAGTACTTC
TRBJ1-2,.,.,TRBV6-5,CASSYSRANGYTF,TGTGCCAGCAGTTACTCGCGGGCGAATGGCTACACCTTC
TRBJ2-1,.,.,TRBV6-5,CASSLLNEQFF,TGTGCCAGCAGTCTTTTAAATGAGCAGTTCTTC
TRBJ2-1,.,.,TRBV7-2,CASSLVSGLNNEQFF,TGTGCCAGCAGCTTAGTTAGCGGCTTAAACAATGAGCAGTTCTTC
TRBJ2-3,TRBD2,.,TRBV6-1,CASSGLAGGPSDTQYF,TGTGCCAGCAGTGGACTAGCGGGAGGGCCATCAGATACGCAGTATTTT
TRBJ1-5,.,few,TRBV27,CASSPGEGGLQPQHF,TGTGCCAGCAGTCCAGGGGAGGGAGGGCTTCAGCCCCAGCATTTT
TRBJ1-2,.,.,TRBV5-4,CASSLDPSYGYTF,TGTGCCAGCAGCTTGGACCCCAGCTATGGCTACACCTTC
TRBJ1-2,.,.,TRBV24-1,CATSERDTPRDGYTF,TGTGCCACCAGTGAGAGGGACACCCCGAGAGATGGCTACACCTTC
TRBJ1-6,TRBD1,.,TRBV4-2,CASSQDRDRVRNSPLHF,TGTGCCAGCAGCCAAGATAGGGACAGAGTGCGTAATTCACCCCTCCACTTT
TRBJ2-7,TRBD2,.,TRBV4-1,CASSVLAGGAYEQYF,TGCGCCAGTTCCGTTTTGGCGGGAGGAGCCTACGAGCAGTACTTC
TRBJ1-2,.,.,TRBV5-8,CASSLLPGWNYGYTF,TGTGCCAGCAGCTTGCTCCCGGGTTGGAACTATGGCTACACCTTC
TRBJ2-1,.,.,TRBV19,CASSIVTGNRLGSYNEQFF,TGTGCCAGTAGTATAGTAACGGGAAACCGGCTCGGCTCCTACAATGAGCAGTTCTTC
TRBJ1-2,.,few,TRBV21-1,CASSKDRRGYGYTF,TGTGCCAGCAGCAAAGACCGCAGGGGGTATGGCTACACCTTC
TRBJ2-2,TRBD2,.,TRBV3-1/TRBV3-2,CASSQEDLAGGEDTGELFF,TGTGCCAGCAGCCAAGAAGATCTAGCGGGAGGGGAGGACACCGGGGAGCTGTTTTTT
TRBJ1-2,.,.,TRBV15,CATSPHRGGSISYTF,TGTGCCACCAGCCCCCACCGCGGGGGCTCTATAAGCTACACCTTC
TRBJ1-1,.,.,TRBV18,CASSPSTGMNTEAFF,TGTGCCAGCTCACCGAGTACAGGGATGAACACTGAAGCTTTCTTT
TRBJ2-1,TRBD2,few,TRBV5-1,CASSPSGGTYNEQFF,TGCGCCAGCAGCCCTAGCGGGGGGACCTACAATGAGCAGTTCTTC
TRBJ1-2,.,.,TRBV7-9,CASSFGTERGYTF,TGTGCCAGCAGCTTTGGCACAGAACGGGGCTACACCTTC
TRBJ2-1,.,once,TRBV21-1,CASSKGPVWQFF,TGTGCCAGCAGCAAAGGTCCCGTCTGGCAGTTCTTC
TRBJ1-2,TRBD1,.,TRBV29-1,CSVAGQGVGGYGYTF,TGCAGCGTCGCGGGACAGGGGGTTGGTGGCTATGGCTACACCTTC
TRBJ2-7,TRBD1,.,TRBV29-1,CSVGQGFGEQYF,TGCAGTGTGGGACAGGGTTTTGGCGAGCAGTACTTC
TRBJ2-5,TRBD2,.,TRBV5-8,CASSLLTSGRAVETQYF,TGTGCCAGCAGCTTACTGACTAGCGGGAGGGCCGTGGAGACCCAGTACTTC
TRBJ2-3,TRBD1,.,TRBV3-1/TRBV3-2,CASSSDRGRTDTQYF,TGTGCCAGCAGCAGCGACAGGGGACGCACAGATACGCAGTATTTT
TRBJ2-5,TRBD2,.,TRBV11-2,CASSFGLAGVDTETQYF,TGTGCCAGCAGCTTTGGACTAGCGGGAGTTGATACGGAGACCCAGTACTTC
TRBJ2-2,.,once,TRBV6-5,CASSSVGGELFF,TGTGCCAGTTCTAGCGTTGGCGGGGAGCTGTTTTTT
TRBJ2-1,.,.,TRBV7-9,CASSYQDNEQFF,TGTGCCAGCAGCTACCAGGACAATGAGCAGTTCTTC
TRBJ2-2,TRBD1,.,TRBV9,CASSVGVRGPGTGELFF,TGTGCCAGCAGCGTTGGGGTAAGGGGGCCGGGCACCGGGGAGCTGTTTTTT